Listed here are 12 T cell receptor beta chains from one sample, sequenced in a study of shared clonotypes between healthy human individuals. Profiled with immunoSEQ multiplex PCR; TCRdb holds only in-frame clones, not every one. The table has over a million clones, approximately 76% seen once. Sequenced: memory CD4+ T cells sorted from blood. Noted subset: CD45RA-negative fraction. These receptors were taken from a man between 18 and 35 years old in good health.

V usage is TRBV29-1 and J usage is TRBJ1-5; D ambiguous. From germline, CDR1 is SQVTM and CDR2 ANQGSEA. The CDR3 has 15 amino acids. Between the trimmed V and J ends, which lost 7 bases and 4 bases, there was a span of 20 bases. CDR3 nucleotides: TGCAGCGCCGCGGATGGGGTACTGGGGAATCAGCCCCAGCATTTT. This translates into CSAADGVLGNQPQHF.

This clone was seen more than once but under ten times. The CDR3 protein is CASSLVRGTAYEQYF. The CDR3 nucleotides read TGTGCCAGCAGCTTAGTCCGCGGGACGGCCTACGAGCAGTACTTC. The rearrangement uses TRBV7-2 and TRBJ2-7; TRBD2 is a possible D gene (6 bases). Germline values: CDR1 SGHTA, CDR2 FQGNSA. The V end was cut by 1 base, the J end by 2 bases, with 12 bases between. The CDR3 sequence is 15 residues long.

J is TRBJ1-1 and V is TRBV30; D possibly corresponds to TRBD1 (5 bases). Germline lookup yields CDR1 GTSNPN and CDR2 SVGIG (reference sequence). V was shortened by 8 bases and J by 4 bases, with 17 bases between the two germline ends. This CDR3 is built from 13 residues. The CDR3 loop reads CAARRDSATEAFF. CDR3 nucleotide sequence: TGTGCCGCTCGTCGGGACTCAGCCACTGAAGCTTTCTTT.

The gene calls are TRBV2 and TRBJ2-5; a weak D match, TRBD1 (6 bases). There are 15 residues in the CDR3. Germline V gives CDR1 SNHLY, CDR2 FYNNEI. The ends were cut back, 6 bases at V and 1 base at J, with 15 bases in the middle. The CDR3 here is CASRATGTPQETQYF. The CDR3 DNA reads TGTGCCAGCAGGGCTACCGGGACACCCCAAGAGACCCAGTACTTC.

This clone was counted once. This chain joins TRBV15 and TRBJ2-5, with D maybe TRBD2 (5 bases). The V and J ends lost 0 bases and 1 base respectively, with 9 bases between them. Looked up from germline, CDR1 is LNHNV and CDR2 is YYDKDF (reference sequence). CDR3 length: 15 amino acids. The DNA for the CDR3 is TGTGCCACCAGCAGAGACCTAGCAGTCCAAGAGACCCAGTACTTC. As protein: CATSRDLAVQETQYF.

The V and J genes are TRBV4-3 and TRBJ1-1, with TRBD1 as a possible D gene (5 bases). Germline lookup yields CDR1 LGHNA and CDR2 YSLEER. CDR3 length: 13 amino acids. With 2 bases removed from V and 11 bases from J, the gap between germline ends came to 15 bases. CDR3 sequence: CASSQKRAGEAFF. The CDR3 coding sequence is TGCGCCAGCAGCCAAAAAAGGGCGGGGGAGGCTTTCTTT.

About this clone: A read error may produce the germline difference seen at one junction end. The rearrangement joins TRBV19 to TRBJ2-3; D is undetermined. In germline, CDR1 is LNHDA, CDR2 SQIVND (reference sequence). The CDR3 totals 11 residues. The CDR3, as DNA: TGTGCCAGTAGTCTAGAAGATACGCAGTATTTT. This gives the protein CASSLEDTQYF.

This rearrangement joins TRBV5-4 to TRBJ2-7; 10 nucleotides agree with TRBD2. V shed 4 bases, J shed 1 base, and the junction held 14 bases outside the gene matches. Per germline, CDR1 SGHNT and CDR2 YYREEE (reference sequence). The CDR3 totals 18 residues. The CDR3 DNA reads TGTGCCAGCAGCCCGCACATTCAGACTAGCGGGCTTTCCTACGAGCAGTACTTC. Its protein product is CASSPHIQTSGLSYEQYF.

This clone occurred a few times. The DNA for the CDR3 is TGTGCCAGCAGTTTAGAGGGGGCGAGTAGAGAGACCCAGTACTTC. Translating it yields CASSLEGASRETQYF. The rearrangement uses TRBV28 and TRBJ2-5; 7 positions match TRBD1. V gave up 2 bases and J gave up 4 bases; unmatched junction bases: 7. Germline CDR1 reads MDHEN; CDR2 reads SYDVKM. CDR3 length equals 15 residues.

The chain carries TRBV28 and TRBJ2-7; TRBD1 is a possible D gene (5 bases). Germline CDR1 and CDR2: MDHEN and SYDVKM. CDR3 length equals 13 residues. With 7 bases removed from V and 5 bases from J, the gap between germline ends came to 15 bases. CDR3 sequence (DNA): TGTGCCAGCATCAAATCAGGGCTTCACGAGCAGTACTTC. Translated, it gives CASIKSGLHEQYF.

About this clone itself: Other DNA sequences of this sample code for an identical CDR3. The chain couples TRBV5-1 to TRBJ2-2, with D perhaps TRBD1 (7 bases). From germline, CDR1 is SGHRS and CDR2 YFSETQ. The CDR3 runs to 15 residues. V gave up 3 bases and J gave up 2 bases, with 11 bases separating them. The CDR3 coding sequence is TGCGCCAGCAGCTCGGGGGACAGCAACACCGGGGAGCTGTTTTTT. This codes for CASSSGDSNTGELFF.

This clone came up once. The J gene is TRBJ1-6, the V gene TRBV5-6; D possibly corresponds to TRBD1 (5 bases). CDR1 SGHDT and CDR2 YYEEEE come from the germline V gene. V dropped 4 bases and J dropped 14 bases, with 16 bases sitting between them. The CDR3 consists of 13 residues. The CDR3, as DNA: TGTGCCAGCAGCGGAGCCGGAGGGGCCACCCTCCACTTT. It specifies CASSGAGGATLHF. Complete variable domain (other parts from reference TRBV5-6 and TRBJ1-6): DAGVTQSPTHLIKTRGQQVTLRCSPKSGHDTVSWYQQALGQGPQFIFQYYEEEERQRGNFPDRFSGHQFPNYSSELNVNALLLGDSALYLCASSGAGGATLHFGNGTRLTVT.